This T cell receptor (beta chain) was found in a study of vaccination effects on CD4 cells after COVID-19. Libraries were prepared by immunoSEQ multiplex PCR; TCRdb keeps only in-frame clonotypes and omits some of them. The data hold 25,000 to 30,000 clones, with about 70% observed a single time. Sequencing followed a ViraFEST assay step that expanded antigen-specific CD4+ T cells with viral peptide pools. Following a roughly 11-day culture, CD4+ T cells were purified. Vaccinated recipients, who were negative for nucleocapsid antibodies, had no history of SARS-CoV-2 infection. Supplemented with approximately 10 IU/ml IL-2 and about 10 ug/ml peptides, two million PBMC per well were kept in culture. The CDR3 spans 14 residues. Germline CDR1 SGHRS, CDR2 YFSETQ. V shed 4 bases, J shed 3 bases, and the junction held 3 bases outside the gene matches. For this clone: Its specificity is unknown.

This chain connects TRBV5-1 to TRBJ2-2; 7 bases are shared with TRBD2. This TCR came from a human donor who received a COVID-19 vaccine. The sample consisted of CD4+ T cells from PBMCs cultured with HCoV-NL63 spike peptides, taken before COVID-19 vaccination. CDR3 amino acids: CASSLGGDTGELFF. The CDR3 nucleotides are TGCGCCAGCAGCCTGGGGGGGGACACCGGGGAGCTGTTTTTT.